A selection of T cell receptor beta chains follows, all from one sample in a study of PD-1 blockade in classical Hodgkin lymphoma. Clones were read by immunoSEQ multiplex PCR, and TCRdb kept only the in-frame ones, dropping some. In the table there are tens of thousands of clones, about four fifths of which are singletons. The input for sequencing was peripheral blood mononuclear cells (PBMCs), taken before the fourth cycle of nivolumab. The receptors were gathered from a human donor with classical Hodgkin lymphoma. The CDR3 runs from the conserved cysteine through the conserved F or W. A D gene is named only where the DNA matches it firmly. Only some rows state a clone size, as once, few, many or a class for expanded clones.

V gene	J gene	clone size	D gene	CDR3 DNA	CDR3 protein
TRBV28	TRBJ1-2	NA	NA	TGTGCCAGCAGTTTTTCAGGGAGCTACTATGGCTACACCTTC	CASSFSGSYYGYTF
TRBV15	TRBJ2-2	NA	NA	TGTGCCACCAGCAGAGTGGGCGGACGCGAACACCGGGGAGCTGTTTTT	CATSRVGGREHRGAVF
TRBV18	TRBJ1-2	NA	NA	TGTGCCAGCTCCCCCCCGAGGCTGACCAATGACTATGGCTACACCTTC	CASSPPRLTNDYGYTF
TRBV7-8	TRBJ2-1	once	TRBD2	TGTGCCAGCCTCGATTCTAGCGGGAGTTCCCCGAGGTCCTACAATGAGCAGTTCTTC	CASLDSSGSSPRSYNEQFF
TRBV6-6	TRBJ2-7	NA	NA	TGTGCCAGCAGTCTAATAGCGAGCTCCTACGAGCAGTACTTC	CASSLIASSYEQYF
TRBV9	TRBJ1-2	few	NA	TGTGCCAGCAGCGCCGACAAGTCTGGCTACACCTTC	CASSADKSGYTF
TRBV30	TRBJ2-2	NA	NA	TGTGCCTGGGGGGGATCGGGATCCGGGGAGCTGTTTTTT	CAWGGSGSGELFF
TRBV27	TRBJ2-5	once	TRBD2	TGTGCCAGCCGGGGACTAGCGGCCCGGGAGACCCAGTACTTC	CASRGLAARETQYF
TRBV6-1	TRBJ1-3	few	NA	TGTGCCAGCAGTGAAGCCGGTGACACCATATATTTT	CASSEAGDTIYF
TRBV5-1	TRBJ2-2	NA	NA	TGCGCCAGCAGCGGACTTATGACACCGGGGGAGCTGTTTTTT	CASSGLMTPGELFF
TRBV15	TRBJ1-1	NA	NA	TGTGCCACCAGCAGAGCTGGGTCCCTGAACACTGAAGCTTTCTTT	CATSRAGSLNTEAFF
TRBV5-1	TRBJ1-1	NA	TRBD1	TGCGCCAGCAGCTTGTCTGACAGGGAGGGGACTGAAGCTTTCTTT	CASSLSDREGTEAFF
TRBV18	TRBJ2-7	NA	NA	TGTGCCAGCTCACCAGGAGGCGTCTACGAGCAGTACTTC	CASSPGGVYEQYF
TRBV4-1	TRBJ1-6	NA	NA	TGCGCCAGCAGCCAAGATTTGGTCGCGGCAGGGGTTTCACCCCTCCACTTT	CASSQDLVAAGVSPLHF
TRBV4-1	TRBJ2-7	NA	TRBD1	TGCGCCAGCAGCTTGGGACAGGGGTACGAGCAGTACTTC	CASSLGQGYEQYF
TRBV6-5	TRBJ1-1	NA	NA	TGTGCCACTAAAATCGACGGGAACACTGAAGCTTTCTTT	CATKIDGNTEAFF
TRBV30	TRBJ2-7	NA	TRBD1	TGTGCCTGTTCGACCGGGACAGGACGGGGGCAGTACTTC	CACSTGTGRGQYF